A single sample is the source of the 20 T cell receptor beta chains below, sequenced in a study of patients and donors after allogeneic stem cell transplantation. TCRdb re-called the RT-PCR reads with MiXCR, one entry per CDR3 protein. This sample yields 410,000 or so distinct CDR3 sequences, of which 16% are seen a single time; less than 9.5% belongs to the top ten. The sequenced material came from blood, either unsorted or a sorted T cell fraction (not recorded which). These receptors were obtained from a human donor who was either an allogeneic HSCT recipient or a stem cell or donor lymphocyte infusion donor (not recorded which). It is not recorded whose cells these are; they may come from a transplant donor.

This clonotype has at least ten counts. The chain combines TRBV5-1 with TRBJ1-4; D remains unclear. The CDR3 length is 15 residues. From germline, CDR1 is SGHRS and CDR2 YFSETQ. Trimming left V 0 bases short and J 3 bases short, with 9 bases between. The CDR3 DNA is TGCGCCAGCAGCTTGGCGGGCGGCTCTAATGAAAAACTGTTTTTT. Protein sequence: CASSLAGGSNEKLFF.

This clonotype has more than one count but fewer than ten. V is TRBV12-3 or TRBV12-4 and J is TRBJ1-1; weak D call: TRBD1 (5 bases). The CDR3 contains 15 residues. Deletions cut 5 bases from V and 0 bases from J, with 13 bases between. CDR3: CASSLYRDLNTEAFF. CDR3 sequence (DNA): TGTGCCAGCAGTCTCTACCGGGACCTGAACACTGAAGCTTTCTTT.

The J gene is TRBJ2-3, the V gene TRBV29-1; TRBD2 might be the D (5 bases). V lost 6 bases and J lost 11, with 15 bases in between. CDR3 length equals 11 residues. Germline V lookup: CDR1 SQVTM, CDR2 ANQGSEA. The CDR3 sequence: CSVGFGERQYF. CDR3 DNA sequence: TGCAGCGTAGGGTTCGGGGAAAGGCAGTATTTT.

This clonotype came up a few times. V is TRBV9 and J is TRBJ1-6; D might be TRBD1 (6 bases). Per the germline V gene, CDR1 is SGDLS and CDR2 is YYNGEE. CDR3 length: 16 residues. The V and J ends lost 0 bases and 7 bases respectively, with 14 bases between them. DNA of the CDR3: TGTGCCAGCAGCGTAGCTCCGGGGGCTACGAATTCACCCCTCCACTTT. Translation: CASSVAPGATNSPLHF.

The V gene is TRBV2, the J gene TRBJ1-6, with 7 positions matching TRBD1. The CDR3 loop spans 14 amino acids. J gave up 8 bases and V 6 bases, and 7 bases lay outside the gene matches. Germline lookup yields CDR1 SNHLY and CDR2 FYNNEI. The CDR3 protein is CASRPQGNDSPLHF. DNA of the CDR3: TGTGCCAGCAGGCCACAGGGGAACGATTCACCCCTCCACTTT.

The chain joins TRBV7-2 to TRBJ2-6; no definite D call. CDR1 and CDR2 from the germline V gene are SGHTA and FQGNSA. Between the trimmed V and J ends, which lost 3 bases and 2 bases, there was a span of 11 bases. The CDR3 totals 16 residues. CDR3 sequence reads: CASSFKAGAGANVLTF. CDR3 nucleotides: TGTGCCAGCAGCTTCAAGGCAGGAGCTGGGGCCAACGTCCTGACTTTC. Variable domain in full (rest from reference TRBV7-2 and TRBJ2-6): GAGVSQSPSNKVTEKGKDVELRCDPISGHTALYWYRQSLGQGLEFLIYFQGNSAPDKSGLPSDRFSAERTGGSVSTLTIQRTQQEDSAVYLCASSFKAGAGANVLTFGAGSRLTVL.

This rearrangement joins TRBV25-1 to TRBJ1-2; perhaps TRBD1 as D (5 bases). Between the trimmed V and J ends, which lost 1 base and 4 bases, there was a span of 10 bases. The CDR3 is made up of 14 amino acids. Looked up from germline, CDR1 is MGHDK and CDR2 is SYGVNS. The CDR3 region is CASSESGNGYGYTF. CDR3 coding DNA: TGTGCCAGCAGTGAATCAGGGAACGGCTATGGCTACACCTTC.

The chain employs TRBV10-3 and TRBJ1-1; no reliable D call. Trimming shortened V by 0 bases and J by 0 bases, and 5 bases separated the two germline ends. CDR3 length: 14 residues. Per the germline V gene, CDR1 is ENHRY and CDR2 is SYGVKD. This CDR3 reads CAISESGLNTEAFF. The DNA for the CDR3 is TGTGCCATCAGTGAGTCCGGGTTGAACACTGAAGCTTTCTTT.

This clonotype was counted only a few times. The chain employs TRBV20-1 and TRBJ2-5; unclear D gene. The V end lost 3 bases, the J end lost 5 bases, and 10 bases lay between the germline ends. From germline, CDR1 is DFQATT and CDR2 SNEGSKA (reference sequence). CDR3 length: 12 amino acids. The CDR3 spells CSARRLRETQYF. Here the CDR3 DNA reads TGCAGTGCTAGGAGGCTCCGGGAGACCCAGTACTTC.

This clonotype was recorded a few times. V and J are TRBV10-3 and TRBJ2-5, with 10 bases matching TRBD1. V shed 6 bases and J 7 bases; nucleotides not matched to a gene: 8. CDR3 length equals 14 residues. Germline V gene lookup returns CDR1 ENHRY and CDR2 SYGVKD. The CDR3 reads CAIREEDRGGTQYF. The CDR3 DNA reads as TGTGCCATCAGAGAAGAGGACAGGGGGGGGACCCAGTACTTC.

This clonotype was recorded at least ten times. The chain links TRBV27 to TRBJ2-7, with D perhaps matching TRBD1 (6 bases). The CDR3 contains 16 residues. Per germline, CDR1 MNHEY and CDR2 SMNVEV (reference sequence). Trimming pared 8 bases from V and 3 bases from J, leaving 23 bases between. CDR3 loop: CASRTFQGPSNYEQYF. DNA for the CDR3: TGTGCCAGCCGAACCTTCCAGGGGCCTTCCAACTACGAGCAGTACTTC.

The table lists this clonotype with many counts. The J gene is TRBJ2-1, the V gene TRBV4-1, with D possibly being TRBD2 (5 bases). The CDR3 runs to 15 residues. Between the trimmed V and J ends, which lost 0 bases and 10 bases, there was a span of 16 bases. Germline assignment: CDR1 MGHRA and CDR2 YSYEKL. In DNA, the CDR3 is TGCGCCAGCAGCCAAGAGGCTAGCCGCTCCCGCGAGCAGTTCTTC. Translating gives CASSQEASRSREQFF.

The chain uses TRBV9 and TRBJ2-2; D remains unclear. Germline CDR1 and CDR2: SGDLS and YYNGEE. CDR3 length: 14 residues. Trimming removed 7 bases at V and 0 bases at J, with 10 bases between. CDR3 DNA sequence: TGTGCCAGCGGGAAGCGTACGAACACCGGGGAGCTGTTTTTT. Its protein is CASGKRTNTGELFF.

This clonotype appeared a few times. The V call is TRBV20-1, the J call TRBJ2-1, with D possibly matching TRBD1 (5 bases). The CDR3 has 16 residues. Trimming shortened V by 6 bases and J by 6 bases, and 24 bases separated the two germline ends. Germline loops: CDR1 DFQATT, CDR2 SNEGSKA (reference sequence). DNA for the CDR3: TGCAGTGCCCCCCCGACGGACCTAAGGGGTCCCAATGAGCAGTTCTTC. Its protein product is CSAPPTDLRGPNEQFF.

The CDR3 DNA sequence: TGCAGCGTTGAAATTCGGGCAGCCACAGATACGCAGTATTTT. Protein sequence: CSVEIRAATDTQYF. The chain combines TRBV29-1 with TRBJ2-3; D is unresolved. CDR1 and CDR2 from the germline V gene are SQVTM and ANQGSEA. Trimming pared 2 bases from V and 2 bases from J, leaving 11 bases between. The CDR3 consists of 14 residues.

CDR3 sequence: CASSGLREPSTDTQYF. Here the CDR3 DNA reads TGTGCCAGCAGCGGCTTGCGGGAACCTAGCACAGATACGCAGTATTTT. V is TRBV13 and J is TRBJ2-3, with D perhaps TRBD2 (6 bases). The length of the CDR3 is 16 residues. V lost 5 bases and J lost 0, with 15 bases in between. The germline gives CDR1 PRHDT, CDR2 FYEKMQ (reference sequence). The entire variable domain, with the rest obtained from reference TRBV13 and TRBJ2-3, is as follows: AAGVIQSPRHLIKEKRETATLKCYPIPRHDTVYWYQQGPGQDPQFLISFYEKMQSDKGSIPDRFSAQQFSDYHSELNMSSLELGDSALYFCASSGLREPSTDTQYFGPGTRLTVL.

The chain links TRBV20-1 to TRBJ1-2; 10 nucleotides match TRBD1. V trimming: 2 bases; J trimming: 4 bases; junction bases outside the gene matches: 1. This CDR3 is built from 13 residues. Germline loops: CDR1 DFQATT, CDR2 SNEGSKA (reference sequence). The CDR3 here is CSARWDRGYGYTF. Written as DNA, the CDR3 is TGCAGTGCTAGATGGGACAGGGGCTATGGCTACACCTTC.

V and J are TRBV29-1 and TRBJ1-1, with TRBD1 as a possible D gene (5 bases). In germline, CDR1 is SQVTM, CDR2 ANQGSEA. This CDR3 has 14 residues. Trimming removed 4 bases at V and 6 bases at J, with 18 bases between. This CDR3 reads CSVAGRGLVPEAFF. CDR3 sequence (DNA): TGCAGCGTTGCAGGGCGGGGACTAGTCCCTGAAGCTTTCTTT. Full variable domain (outside the CDR3, taken from reference TRBV29-1 and TRBJ1-1): SAVISQKPSRDICQRGTSLTIQCQVDSQVTMMFWYRQQPGQSLTLIATANQGSEATYESGFVIDKFPISRPNLTFSTLTVSNMSPEDSSIYLCSVAGRGLVPEAFFGQGTRLTVV.

In its sample, this clonotype was seen a few times. The gene calls are TRBV11-2 and TRBJ1-6, with 8 bases matching TRBD1. With 6 bases clipped from V and 3 bases from J, the junction kept 19 bases outside the gene matches. Germline-derived CDR1 and CDR2 are SGHAT and FQNNGV. CDR3 length: 20 amino acids. The DNA of the CDR3 is TGTGCCAGCAGTCCCGTGCCAGGACAGGGACCCTTAGACTATAATTCACCCCTCCACTTT. Translated: CASSPVPGQGPLDYNSPLHF.

This chain joins TRBV20-1 and TRBJ2-5; D remains unclear. V lost 5 bases to trimming and J lost 3 bases, with 10 bases between them. This CDR3 comprises 12 residues. Per germline, CDR1 DFQATT and CDR2 SNEGSKA (reference sequence). The CDR3 DNA sequence: TGCAGTGCTCTCGGCTTGGAAGAGACCCAGTACTTC. Protein sequence: CSALGLEETQYF.